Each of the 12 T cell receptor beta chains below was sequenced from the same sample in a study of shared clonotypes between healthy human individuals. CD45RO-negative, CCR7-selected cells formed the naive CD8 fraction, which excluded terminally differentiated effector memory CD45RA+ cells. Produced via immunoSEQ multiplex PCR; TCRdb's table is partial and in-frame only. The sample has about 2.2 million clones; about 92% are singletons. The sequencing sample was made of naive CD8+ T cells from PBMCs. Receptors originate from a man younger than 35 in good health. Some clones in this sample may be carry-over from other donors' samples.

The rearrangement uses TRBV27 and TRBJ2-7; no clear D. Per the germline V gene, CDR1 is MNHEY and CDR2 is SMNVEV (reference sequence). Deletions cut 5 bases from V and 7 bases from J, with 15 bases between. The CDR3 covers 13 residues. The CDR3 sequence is CASSPRSLREQYF. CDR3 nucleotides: TGTGCCAGCAGTCCTAGGAGTTTAAGGGAGCAGTACTTC.

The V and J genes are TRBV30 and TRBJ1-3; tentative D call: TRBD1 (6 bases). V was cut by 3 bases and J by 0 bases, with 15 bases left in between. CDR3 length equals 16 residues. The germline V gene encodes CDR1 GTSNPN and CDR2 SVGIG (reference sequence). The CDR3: CAWRPGRGASGNTIYF. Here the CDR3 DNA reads TGTGCCTGGAGACCTGGTAGGGGGGCCTCTGGAAACACCATATATTTT.

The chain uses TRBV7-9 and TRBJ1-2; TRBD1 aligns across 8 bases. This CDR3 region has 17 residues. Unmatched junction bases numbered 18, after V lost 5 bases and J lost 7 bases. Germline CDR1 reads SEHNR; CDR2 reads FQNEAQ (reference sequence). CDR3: CASSAFPAGQGARGYTF. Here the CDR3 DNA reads TGTGCCAGCAGCGCGTTTCCCGCCGGGCAGGGGGCACGTGGCTACACCTTC.

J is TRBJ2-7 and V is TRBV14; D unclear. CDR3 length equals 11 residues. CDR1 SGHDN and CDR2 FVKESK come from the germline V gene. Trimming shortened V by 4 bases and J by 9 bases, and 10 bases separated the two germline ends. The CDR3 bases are TGTGCCAGCAGCCTCGGATCGGCGCAGTACTTC. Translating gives CASSLGSAQYF.

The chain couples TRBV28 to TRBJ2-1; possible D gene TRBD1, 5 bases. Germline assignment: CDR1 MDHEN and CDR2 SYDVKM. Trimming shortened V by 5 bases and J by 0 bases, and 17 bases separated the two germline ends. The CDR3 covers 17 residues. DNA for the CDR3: TGTGCCAGCAGTCCTCAGGGTCCGTCGAGCTCCTACAATGAGCAGTTCTTC. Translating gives CASSPQGPSSSYNEQFF. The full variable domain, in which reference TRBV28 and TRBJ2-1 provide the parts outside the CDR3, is DVKVTQSSRYLVKRTGEKVFLECVQDMDHENMFWYRQDPGLGLRLIYFSYDVKMKEKGDIPEGYSVSREKKERFSLILESASTNQTSMYLCASSPQGPSSSYNEQFFGPGTRLTVL.

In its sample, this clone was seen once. The CDR3 DNA is TGCAGCGTTGAAGATCGACTGGGGCCCGGAAACACCATATATTTT. Its translation is CSVEDRLGPGNTIYF. V is TRBV29-1 and J is TRBJ1-3; weak D call: TRBD1 (5 bases). The germline V and J ends were trimmed by 0 bases and 4 bases, with 13 bases remaining between them. The germline gives CDR1 SQVTM, CDR2 ANQGSEA. The CDR3 has 15 residues. Full variable domain (rest looked up from reference TRBV29-1 and TRBJ1-3): SAVISQKPSRDICQRGTSLTIQCQVDSQVTMMFWYRQQPGQSLTLIATANQGSEATYESGFVIDKFPISRPNLTFSTLTVSNMSPEDSSIYLCSVEDRLGPGNTIYFGEGSWLTVV.

The chain's CDR3 is CASVTNREPYEQYF. CDR3 nucleotide sequence: TGTGCCAGCGTGACAAACCGCGAGCCATACGAGCAGTACTTC. The rearrangement joins TRBV6-1 to TRBJ2-7, with D hard to call. The CDR3 runs 14 residues. V lost 8 bases to trimming and J lost 4 bases, with 18 bases between them. The germline CDR1 and CDR2 sequences are MNHNS and SASEGT.

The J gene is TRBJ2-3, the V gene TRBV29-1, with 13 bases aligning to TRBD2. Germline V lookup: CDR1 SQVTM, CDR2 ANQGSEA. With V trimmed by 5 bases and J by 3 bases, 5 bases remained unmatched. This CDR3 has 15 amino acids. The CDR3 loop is CSVQRTSGSTDTQYF. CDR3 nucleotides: TGCAGCGTTCAACGGACTAGCGGGAGTACAGATACGCAGTATTTT.

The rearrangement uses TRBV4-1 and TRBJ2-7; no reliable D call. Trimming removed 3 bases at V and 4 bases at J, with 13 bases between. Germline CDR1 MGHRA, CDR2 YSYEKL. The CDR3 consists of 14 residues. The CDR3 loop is CASSHFLGAYEQYF. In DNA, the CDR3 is TGCGCCAGCAGCCACTTCCTTGGAGCGTACGAGCAGTACTTC.

The CDR3 DNA sequence: TGTGCCAGCAGCCTCCACAGGGAAGGCTACGAGCAGTACTTC. Protein sequence: CASSLHREGYEQYF. The chain combines TRBV5-5 with TRBJ2-7; TRBD1 might be the D (6 bases). Trimming removed 4 bases from V and 3 bases from J, with 14 bases in between. CDR1 is SGHKS, CDR2 YYEKEE, per germline (reference sequence). The CDR3 has 14 amino acids.

The chain's CDR3 is CSVRTGGKNTIYF. CDR3 DNA: TGCAGCGTTCGGACAGGGGGCAAAAACACCATATATTTT. The V call is TRBV29-1, the J call TRBJ1-3; 11 bases are shared with TRBD1. The J segment lost 6 bases and the V segment lost 5 bases, leaving 3 bases of the junction unmatched. There are 13 residues in the CDR3. Germline lookup yields CDR1 SQVTM and CDR2 ANQGSEA.

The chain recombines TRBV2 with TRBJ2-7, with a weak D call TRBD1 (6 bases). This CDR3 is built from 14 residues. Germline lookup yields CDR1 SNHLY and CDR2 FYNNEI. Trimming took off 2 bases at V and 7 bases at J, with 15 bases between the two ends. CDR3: CASSERAGDREQYF. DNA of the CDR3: TGTGCCAGCAGTGAACGTGCAGGGGATCGGGAGCAGTACTTC. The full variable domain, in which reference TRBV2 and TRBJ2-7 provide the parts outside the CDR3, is EPEVTQTPSHQVTQMGQEVILRCVPISNHLYFYWYRQILGQKVEFLVSFYNNEISEKSEIFDDQFSVERPDGSNFTLKIRSTKLEDSAMYFCASSERAGDREQYFGPGTRLTVT.